One T cell receptor beta chain is described in this entry. The antigen is undetermined. TCRdb re-called the reads through MiXCR, storing one row per CDR3 protein. The repertoire holds around 440,000 distinct CDR3 sequences, around 11% seen once, with about 10% in the top ten. The CDR3 consists of 14 residues. Unmatched junction bases numbered 9, after V lost 6 bases and J lost 7 bases. Germline values: CDR1 MDHEN, CDR2 SYDVKM. These data belong to a study of T cell repertoires in cytomegalovirus infection. At the level of the study: From public TCR beta signatures came an indication of both CMV infection and matching HLA type. General study results and limits: The ex vivo response was dominated by HLA-C-restricted CMV-specific TCR beta clonotypes. People with CMV and the relevant HLA were identified by cumulative public TCR beta family frequency.

What was sequenced was PBMCs. The V call is TRBV28, the J call TRBJ2-1, with 7 bases identical to TRBD1. The sequence was collected from a human donor in good health (CMV status not recorded). Some clones in this sample may be carry-over from other donors' samples. The CDR3 nucleotides are TGTGCCAGCAGCCTCCTGACAGGGTGGAATGAGCAGTTCTTC. As protein: CASSLLTGWNEQFF.